This TCR beta chain was sequenced for a study of blood T cell repertoires in COVID-19. For the study at large: Samples of COVID-19 (acute and convalescent) were obtained from the United States, Italy and Spain. PBMCs, B-cell-depleted T cells, or T cells were the source of the cDNA or gDNA that made up the material.

As originally analysed: Estimates of nucleated cell counts were drawn from the amplification of reference gene primers. The data were produced by immunoSEQ multiplex PCR, yet TCRdb's version contains in-frame clones alone and is incomplete. The V and J calls and clone size were taken over from that table, and D and trimming were inferred from the DNA. In the table there are 60,000 to 95,000 clones, over 65% of which are singletons. V was shortened by 3 bases and J by 1 base, with 12 bases between the two germline ends. Germline CDR1 reads KGHSH; CDR2 reads LQKENI. The CDR3 is 15 amino acids. This receptor was obtained from a human donor with acute or convalescent COVID-19. The donor label of this sample is uncertain. The chain is built from TRBV18 and TRBJ1-1; D is undetermined. Sequenced sample: peripheral blood. CDR3 DNA: TGTGCCAGCTCACCTTCTAGCGCGGGGAACACTGAAGCTTTCTTT. It codes for CASSPSSAGNTEAFF.